The 21 T cell receptor beta chains below all came from one sample that was sequenced in a study of graft-versus-host responses after intestinal transplantation. The data were produced by immunoSEQ multiplex PCR, yet TCRdb's version contains in-frame clones alone and is incomplete. The sample lists about 89,000 clones, 85% to 95% occurring once. No antigens are known for them. The specimen was unstimulated CD8+ T cells sorted from spleen or lymph node cells, collected before intestinal transplant. Source of these receptors: a human donor who received an intestinal transplant.

The V and J genes are TRBV21-1 and TRBJ1-3; the table assigns TRBD1, which was not confirmed against the DNA. TRBV21-1 is described as a pseudogene. This CDR3 comprises 16 residues. CDR3 nucleotides: TGTGCCAGCAGCCTAAAACGGACAGGGGACGGAAACACCATATATTTT. This encodes CASSLKRTGDGNTIYF.

V gene TRBV5-1 combines with J gene TRBJ1-1; D ambiguous. This CDR3 is 13 amino acids long. Germline lookup yields CDR1 SGHRS and CDR2 YFSETQ. Trimming left V 2 bases short and J 2 bases short, with 7 bases between. The CDR3 DNA reads as TGCGCCAGCAGCTTACAGCCAAACACTGAAGCTTTCTTT. Its protein is CASSLQPNTEAFF.

Concerning this clone: Other DNA sequences in the same sample also yield this CDR3. This chain uses TRBV4-3 with TRBJ2-1, with 8 bases identical to TRBD2. CDR3 length equals 16 residues. Looked up from germline, CDR1 is LGHNA and CDR2 is YSLEER. The V and J ends lost 1 base and 2 bases, in that order; junction bases with no gene match: 4. In DNA form, the CDR3 reads TGCGCCAGCAGCCAAGGGTCGGGGGGGCCCTACAATGAGCAGTTCTTC. Translating gives CASSQGSGGPYNEQFF.

The chain recombines TRBV4-3 with TRBJ1-1, with TRBD1 as a possible D gene (5 bases). The CDR3 is 14 amino acids. Germline values: CDR1 LGHNA, CDR2 YSLEER. Trimming took off 1 base at V and 5 bases at J, with 11 bases between the two ends. CDR3 bases: TGCGCCAGCAGCCAAGGGAGGGGAAAGACTGAAGCTTTCTTT. Translation gives CASSQGRGKTEAFF.

This chain links TRBV9 with TRBJ2-3; 7 bases line up with TRBD2. Germline V lookup: CDR1 SGDLS, CDR2 YYNGEE. This CDR3 has 15 residues. V lost 4 bases and J lost 4; bases outside the gene matches: 9. The CDR3 DNA reads TGTGCCAGCAGCCTATGGGGGGGGGTAGCAGATACGCAGTATTTT. It is translated as CASSLWGGVADTQYF.

This chain joins TRBV9 and TRBJ1-1; the match to TRBD1 covers 8 bases. CDR1 and CDR2 (germline): SGDLS, YYNGEE. The CDR3 covers 15 residues. V dropped 3 bases and J dropped 0; count of bases not matched to a gene: 4. CDR3 DNA sequence: TGTGCCAGCAGCGCCCGGGACAGGATGAACACTGAAGCTTTCTTT. This gives the protein CASSARDRMNTEAFF.

V is TRBV7-9 and J is TRBJ2-5; 7 bases map to TRBD1. Trimming at V came to 5 bases and at J to 2 bases, leaving 8 bases not matched to a gene. Germline V gene sequence: CDR1 SEHNR, CDR2 FQNEAQ (reference sequence). The CDR3 loop spans 15 amino acids. CDR3 DNA sequence: TGTGCCAGCAGCCAGGTGGCACAGGGGCAAGAGACCCAGTACTTC. As protein: CASSQVAQGQETQYF.

The table lists this clone with a count of one. In the same sample, other DNA sequences code for this CDR3. This sequence joins TRBV27 and TRBJ2-7; D is perhaps TRBD2 (6 bases). V was clipped by 0 bases and J by 4 bases, with 7 bases between them. CDR3 size: 13 residues. Germline V lookup: CDR1 MNHEY, CDR2 SMNVEV (reference sequence). CDR3 DNA: TGTGCCAGCAGTTTATCTGCGGGGTACGAGCAGTACTTC. Protein: CASSLSAGYEQYF.

The chain joins TRBV4-3 to TRBJ2-3; D might be TRBD1 (6 bases). This CDR3 spans 17 amino acids. The V gene's germline CDR1 is LGHNA and CDR2 YSLEER. V was trimmed by 1 base and J by 0 bases, leaving 14 bases between them. The CDR3 loop reads CASSQGTGFSSTDTQYF. The DNA for the CDR3 is TGCGCCAGCAGCCAAGGTACAGGGTTCTCTAGCACAGATACGCAGTATTTT.

This rearrangement joins TRBV6-1 to TRBJ1-5, with 9 bases matching TRBD1. V shed 6 bases and J 1 base; nucleotides not matched to a gene: 4. Germline CDR1 is MNHNS and CDR2 is SASEGT. The CDR3 covers 15 residues. The DNA for the CDR3 is TGTGCCAGCAGACCGGGACAGGGAAGCAATCAGCCCCAGCATTTT. It codes for CASRPGQGSNQPQHF.

The V call is TRBV7-9, the J call TRBJ1-2; a possible D gene is TRBD1 (6 bases). Looked up from germline, CDR1 is SEHNR and CDR2 is FQNEAQ (reference sequence). V lost 5 bases and J 4 bases, leaving 14 bases between the germline ends. CDR3 size: 14 residues. CDR3 nucleotides: TGTGCCAGCAGCCAGGCCGGACAGAGCTATGGCTACACCTTC. As protein: CASSQAGQSYGYTF.

CDR3 nucleotide sequence: TGTGCCAGCAGTTGGAGGGTGAACTCCCGGGGCGATGAGCAGTTCTTC. Translating it yields CASSWRVNSRGDEQFF. This chain links TRBV6-5 with TRBJ2-1; TRBD2 is a possible D gene (6 bases). Germline-derived CDR1 and CDR2 are MNHEY and SVGAGI. The CDR3 loop spans 16 amino acids. Trimming took off 4 bases at V and 8 bases at J, with 21 bases between the two ends.

V gene TRBV4-1 combines with J gene TRBJ2-3; the match to TRBD2 covers 13 bases. Trimming removed 1 base from V and 0 bases from J; junction bases left unmatched: 4. The CDR3 has 18 residues. Per germline, CDR1 MGHRA and CDR2 YSYEKL. Here the CDR3 reads CASSQGTSGGASTDTQYF. The CDR3 nucleotides read TGCGCCAGCAGCCAAGGTACTAGCGGGGGGGCAAGCACAGATACGCAGTATTTT.

The table lists this clone with a count of one. The chain joins TRBV10-2 to TRBJ2-3, with 8 bases that match TRBD2. Germline-derived CDR1 and CDR2 are WSHSY and SAAADI. The CDR3 loop spans 14 amino acids. Trimming cost V 4 bases and J 2 bases; bases outside gene matches: 2. CDR3 coding DNA: TGCGCCAGCAGTGTAGCGGGACTCACAGATACGCAGTATTTT. Residues: CASSVAGLTDTQYF.

As concerns this clone: One end of the junction does not line up with germline, which may come from a read error. This chain links TRBV4-1 with TRBJ1-1; a possible D gene is TRBD1 (6 bases). Germline lookup yields CDR1 MGHRA and CDR2 YSYEKL. The CDR3 runs to 15 residues. The CDR3 nucleotides are TGCGCCAGCAGCCAAGATCCCGCAGGGGAATTGGCAGGTTCCTTT. Its translation: CASSQDPAGELAGSF.

The rearrangement uses TRBV29-1 and TRBJ2-3; 7 bases line up with TRBD2. The V gene end was trimmed by 6 bases and the J gene end by 6 bases; junction bases not matched to a gene: 15. Per the germline V gene, CDR1 is SQVTM and CDR2 is ANQGSEA. The CDR3 runs to 15 residues. CDR3 bases: TGCAGCGTCACGGGTTGGGTAGGGAGGGATGATACGCAGTATTTT. It codes for CSVTGWVGRDDTQYF.

The rearrangement links TRBV21-1 to TRBJ1-6. TRBV21-1 is tagged as a pseudogene. CDR3 length: 16 residues. The CDR3 loop is CASSKGGGLGNSPLHF. For the CDR3, the DNA is TGTGCCAGCAGCAAGGGGGGAGGGCTAGGTAATTCACCCCTCCACTTT.

The rearrangement links TRBV7-2 to TRBJ2-7; 9 nucleotides agree with TRBD1. CDR1 is SGHTA and CDR2 is FQGNSA in the germline V gene. Trimming at V came to 1 base and at J to 6 bases, leaving 7 bases not matched to a gene. The CDR3 length is 15 residues. For the CDR3, the DNA is TGTGCCAGCAGCTTAGGAACAGGGGGCCGCCTCGAGCAGTACTTC. Translated: CASSLGTGGRLEQYF.

This chain uses TRBV27 with TRBJ1-6; 7 nucleotides agree with TRBD1. Germline V lookup: CDR1 MNHEY, CDR2 SMNVEV (reference sequence). The CDR3 has 17 amino acids. V trimming: 3 bases; J trimming: 0 bases; junction bases outside the gene matches: 5. The CDR3 coding sequence is TGTGCCAGCAGTTTCCGACAGGGAAGCTCCTATAATTCACCCCTCCACTTT. Its protein product is CASSFRQGSSYNSPLHF.

This chain joins TRBV11-2 and TRBJ2-7; 8 nucleotides align to TRBD2. The CDR3 covers 13 residues. V gave up 3 bases and J gave up 3 bases; unmatched junction bases: 1. Germline CDR1 and CDR2: SGHAT and FQNNGV. CDR3 residues: CASSFGTSYEQYF. CDR3 in DNA: TGTGCCAGCAGCTTCGGGACTAGCTACGAGCAGTACTTC.

The chain carries TRBV21-1 and TRBJ1-6. TRBV21-1 counts as a pseudogene. The CDR3 spans 9 residues. The CDR3 sequence: CEGDSPLHF. CDR3 DNA sequence: TGTGAGGGAGATTCACCCCTCCACTTT.